This record covers a single T cell receptor (beta chain). Its antigen is unidentified. After removal of 6 bases from V and 5 bases from J, the junction contained 13 bases not matched to a gene. Germline V gene lookup returns CDR1 LNHDA and CDR2 SQIVND (reference sequence). This CDR3 comprises 15 residues. This sample was taken from a study of T cells in Graves' hyperthyroidism and ophthalmopathy. No ophthalmopathy progression within 18 months constituted stable Graves' hyperthyroidism. The source material, RNA transcripts, was used to amplify TCR beta CDR3 regions. The HTBI set primed first-round TCR CDR3 RT-PCR. TCRdb called the multiplex PCR reads again in MiXCR, with one record for every CDR3 protein. The sample lists about 400,000 distinct CDR3 sequences; under 15% were seen once. General observations from the study: Clonotypes that were expanded in thyroid above 0.001 mostly appeared in blood too.

This clonotype was obtained from a woman in her thirties with Graves' hyperthyroidism. V gene TRBV19 combines with J gene TRBJ2-7; TRBD1 aligns across 7 bases. Sequencing was carried out using blood. CDR3 protein: CASSSDRVGANEQYF. CDR3 DNA: TGTGCCAGTAGCAGCGACAGGGTGGGCGCCAACGAGCAGTACTTC.